A selection of T cell receptor beta chains follows, all from one sample in a study of response to subunit inactivated influenza vaccine. From the RT-PCR reads, TCRdb called clonotypes with MiXCR, one entry per CDR3 protein. The sample contains approximately 230,000 distinct CDR3 sequences, over 9% of which appear only once. Sequences were derived from non-naive T cells sorted from PBMCs, sampled 14 days before vaccination. The receptors originated from a man in his fifties who received an inactivated influenza vaccine. Each CDR3 is given with its conserved first and last residue. The D gene is left open where the match is weak. Only some rows state a clone size, as once, few, many or a class for expanded clones.

15,TRBJ1-6,TRBD1,TRBV7-3,few,CASRSTGTEVSPLHF
15,TRBJ1-6,NA,TRBV3-1,NA,CASSEMDSYGSPLHF
15,TRBJ2-7,NA,TRBV15,many,CATSRDDSGTYEQYF
15,TRBJ2-1,NA,TRBV6-1,NA,CASSEAWGIGNEQFF
12,TRBJ2-7,NA,TRBV30,NA,CALTGSSYEQYF
15,TRBJ2-1,TRBD2,TRBV28,few,CASIGPSGILSEQFF
15,TRBJ2-1,TRBD2,TRBV7-2,NA,CASSLAAGGYNEQFF
15,TRBJ2-5,TRBD2,TRBV5-4,NA,CASSHPGLNQETQYF
13,TRBJ1-2,NA,TRBV6-1,NA,CASSPQWGYGYTF
16,TRBJ2-5,TRBD2,TRBV9,few,CASSVELAGSLETQYF
15,TRBJ1-5,TRBD1,TRBV20-1,NA,CSARDLDRGDQPQHF
12,TRBJ2-3,NA,TRBV7-3,NA,CASSKGPDTQYF
14,TRBJ2-1,NA,TRBV24-1,few,CATSDLRGADEQFF
13,TRBJ2-7,TRBD2,TRBV7-8,many,CASAAGEIYEQYF
14,TRBJ1-6,NA,TRBV12-3/TRBV12-4,many,CASRKDSSYSPLHF
17,TRBJ2-5,NA,TRBV15,NA,CATSGTLNGVNQETQYF
11,TRBJ2-3,NA,TRBV18,few,CASSPADTQYF
12,TRBJ2-1,NA,TRBV12-3/TRBV12-4,NA,CASSQQRHEQFF
12,TRBJ1-2,NA,TRBV20-1,NA,CSARVEARSYTF
13,TRBJ2-2,NA,TRBV12-3/TRBV12-4,many,CASSLRLEGQLFF
14,TRBJ2-7,TRBD1,TRBV6-5,few,CASSYSPGGHEQYF
14,TRBJ2-4,NA,TRBV5-1,many,CASSLDTAKNIQYF
16,TRBJ2-5,TRBD2,TRBV29-1,many,CSVVRGTSGSSGTQYF
16,TRBJ1-1,NA,TRBV5-1,few,CASRGSRGGLSTEAFF
12,TRBJ2-7,TRBD1,TRBV11-1,few,CASGQGYYEQYF
15,TRBJ2-2,NA,TRBV4-3,NA,CASSLRPGGAGELFF
15,TRBJ2-7,NA,TRBV5-1,many,CASSLVWGASGEQYF
14,TRBJ1-2,NA,TRBV5-6,NA,CASSVSDRYYGYTF
13,TRBJ2-5,NA,TRBV18,NA,CASSPRQQETQYF
17,TRBJ2-1,TRBD2,TRBV18,NA,CASSPSVGTSFYNEQFF
15,TRBJ2-5,NA,TRBV12-3/TRBV12-4,few,CASSPAPRFQETQYF
12,TRBJ1-6,NA,TRBV5-1,many,CASRGGNSPLHF
13,TRBJ1-3,NA,TRBV12-3/TRBV12-4,NA,CASSLIRGDTIYF
13,TRBJ2-3,TRBD2,TRBV20-1,few,CSAGLVTGDTQYF
13,TRBJ2-7,TRBD2,TRBV4-3,NA,CASGQDPGTKQYF
14,TRBJ2-3,TRBD2,TRBV6-2/TRBV6-3,few,CATSGGRHTDTQYF
15,TRBJ2-1,NA,TRBV12-3/TRBV12-4,few,CASSDDLRPYNEQFF
14,TRBJ2-2,NA,TRBV24-1,NA,CATSGRGPTGELFF
13,TRBJ2-5,NA,TRBV29-1,many,CSVEVVLGETQYF
15,TRBJ2-5,NA,TRBV11-1,few,CASSSPAAAQETQYF
12,TRBJ2-2,NA,TRBV9,few,CASSGLPGELFF
9,TRBJ2-5,NA,TRBV6-1,many,CASSEFGYF
13,TRBJ1-4,NA,TRBV7-8,few,CASSPGRLEELFF
12,TRBJ2-7,NA,TRBV11-2,few,CASSLEGVEQYF
16,TRBJ2-7,NA,TRBV5-1,few,CASSFVFDPPAREQYF
12,TRBJ1-2,NA,TRBV28,NA,CASSRGFYGYTF
13,TRBJ1-1,NA,TRBV7-9,NA,CASSSGGPLEAFF
15,TRBJ2-2,NA,TRBV5-1,few,CASSFGLMNTGELFF
14,TRBJ2-7,NA,TRBV4-3,NA,CASSQDPQGSEQYF
16,TRBJ2-1,TRBD2,TRBV2,once,CASSHVSGTVRNEQFF
19,TRBJ1-3,NA,TRBV4-3,NA,CASSQDIGTGVFSGNTIYF
16,TRBJ2-1,NA,TRBV5-1,NA,CASSFSRLASYNEQFF
16,TRBJ2-1,NA,TRBV4-1,many,CASSPRQRSANNEQFF
15,TRBJ2-7,TRBD1,TRBV5-1,many,CASSAGQERSYEQYF
13,TRBJ1-5,TRBD1,TRBV28,NA,CASSLQGAPVVHF
17,TRBJ2-7,TRBD2,TRBV20-1,few,CSARDYLGLAGSYEQYF
13,TRBJ1-5,NA,TRBV12-3/TRBV12-4,few,CASSLSEGQPQHF